This T cell receptor (beta chain) was identified in a study of blood T cell repertoires in COVID-19. Study background: Sites in the United States, Italy and Spain provided acute and convalescent COVID-19 samples. T cells, B-cell-depleted T cells, or PBMCs supplied cDNA or gDNA.

The V and J ends lost 1 base and 9 bases, in that order; junction bases with no gene match: 8. Germline V lookup: CDR1 LGHDT, CDR2 YNNKEL (reference sequence). The CDR3 is 15 amino acids. Authors' analysis steps: Quantification of nucleated cells was approximated via reference gene primer amplification. Sequenced by immunoSEQ multiplex PCR; TCRdb stores in-frame clones only, minus some. V and J calls and clone size are given by that table; D and trimming were obtained from the DNA. The table includes 300,000 to 400,000 clones, approximately 82% detected once. The clonotype originates from a man aged 25-45 years with active or convalescent COVID-19. Material for sequencing was peripheral blood. The rearrangement joins TRBV3-1 (or the pseudogene TRBV3-2) to TRBJ2-1, with 8 bases identical to TRBD1. CDR3 DNA: TGTGCCAGCAGCCAAGCCAGGACAGGGAGGCTTGAGCAGTTCTTC. This codes for CASSQARTGRLEQFF.